Each of the 32 T cell receptor beta chains below was sequenced from the same sample in a study of monozygotic twins with inflammatory bowel disease. TCRdb re-called the 5' RACE reads and gives one entry per CDR3 protein, without DNA. This sample's table reports around 140,000 distinct CDR3 sequences. Sequencing input: blood. The receptors were sampled from a human donor with ulcerative colitis or Crohn's disease, or a healthy co-twin of an affected twin (not recorded which).

This sequence joins TRBV29-1 and TRBJ2-5. The CDR3 sequence is 12 residues long. The germline V gene encodes CDR1 SQVTM and CDR2 ANQGSEA. The CDR3 loop is CSVKKFEETQYF.

The V call is TRBV5-8, the J call TRBJ2-1; no DNA is available, so the TRBD2 call from TCRdb remains unchecked. The CDR3 length is 15 residues. Germline CDR1 reads SGHTS; CDR2 reads YDEGEE. The CDR3 is CASSWPGLARHEQFF.

The chain has TRBV19 and TRBJ2-7. From germline, CDR1 is LNHDA and CDR2 SQIVND (reference sequence). The CDR3 sequence is 13 residues long. The CDR3 is CASSMADLYEQYF.

The V and J genes are TRBV14 and TRBJ1-2. Germline V lookup: CDR1 SGHDN, CDR2 FVKESK. CDR3 length equals 15 residues. CDR3 residues: CASSQVEDGDYGYTF.

The chain carries TRBV20-1 and TRBJ1-5; there is no DNA to check the TCRdb D call of TRBD1. The CDR3 has 12 residues. Germline V lookup: CDR1 DFQATT, CDR2 SNEGSKA (reference sequence). CDR3 sequence: CSAQGGNQPQHF.

This sequence joins TRBV19 and TRBJ1-5; the D call of TRBD1 rests on TCRdb alone, since no DNA is present to check it. The CDR3 consists of 15 residues. CDR1 LNHDA and CDR2 SQIVND come from the germline V gene (reference sequence). This CDR3 is CASSIARTGNQPQHF.

This rearrangement joins TRBV30 to TRBJ2-1; the D call of TRBD1 rests on TCRdb alone, since no DNA is present to check it. The CDR3 spans 15 residues. Germline assignment: CDR1 GTSNPN and CDR2 SVGIG (reference sequence). The CDR3 spells CAWSIGQYATNEQFF.

V and J are TRBV25-1 and TRBJ2-1; TCRdb's D call of TRBD2 is untestable without DNA. CDR3 length equals 13 residues. The germline V gene encodes CDR1 MGHDK and CDR2 SYGVNS. CDR3 sequence: CASSRLLGAEQFF.

The chain has TRBV9 and TRBJ1-4. Germline CDR1 SGDLS, CDR2 YYNGEE. CDR3 length: 13 residues. This CDR3 is CASSSGGGEKLFF.

The chain carries TRBV18 and TRBJ1-5; TCRdb calls TRBD1, which cannot be checked without DNA. This CDR3 has 15 residues. Looked up from germline, CDR1 is KGHSH and CDR2 is LQKENI. The CDR3 spells CASSPAGVRNQPQHF.

The chain couples TRBV28 to TRBJ2-7; TCRdb's D gene call, TRBD1, goes unchecked for lack of DNA. The length of the CDR3 is 15 residues. Germline V gives CDR1 MDHEN, CDR2 SYDVKM. The CDR3 loop is CASSSAGTGNYEQYF. The entire variable domain, with the rest obtained from reference TRBV28 and TRBJ2-7, is as follows: DVKVTQSSRYLVKRTGEKVFLECVQDMDHENMFWYRQDPGLGLRLIYFSYDVKMKEKGDIPEGYSVSREKKERFSLILESASTNQTSMYLCASSSAGTGNYEQYFGPGTRLTVT.

The J gene is TRBJ2-2, the V gene TRBV6-1; TCRdb's D gene call, TRBD2, goes unchecked for lack of DNA. The CDR3 runs to 15 residues. The germline V gene has CDR1 MNHNS and CDR2 SASEGT. The CDR3 sequence: CASRGTSGRAGELFF.

The V call is TRBV5-1, the J call TRBJ1-3. The germline V gene encodes CDR1 SGHRS and CDR2 YFSETQ. The CDR3 length is 15 residues. The CDR3 loop is CASSLEGSSGNTIYF.

CDR3 protein: CASSLRGSATGELFF. V is TRBV11-3 and J is TRBJ2-2; the D call from TCRdb, TRBD1, cannot be confirmed without DNA. The V gene's germline CDR1 is SGHNT and CDR2 YENEEA. The CDR3 has 15 residues.

The chain is built from TRBV2 and TRBJ2-1. Germline assignment: CDR1 SNHLY and CDR2 FYNNEI. The CDR3 loop spans 14 amino acids. This CDR3 reads CASSEAGRSEEQFF.

The chain combines TRBV5-1 with TRBJ2-7; TCRdb gives TRBD2 as the D gene, but with no DNA this cannot be confirmed. Germline lookup yields CDR1 SGHRS and CDR2 YFSETQ. The CDR3 is 14 amino acids. The chain's CDR3 is CASSPDATAGEQYF.

The rearrangement uses TRBV12-3 or TRBV12-4 and TRBJ2-7; checking the TCRdb D call of TRBD2 is not possible without DNA. The CDR3 length is 15 residues. The CDR3 here is CASSFSSGRAYEQYF.

This chain links TRBV29-1 with TRBJ2-5; TCRdb outputs TRBD1, but without DNA this stays unchecked. Germline V gene sequence: CDR1 SQVTM, CDR2 ANQGSEA. CDR3 length equals 14 residues. CDR3 sequence reads: CSILRGRDQETQYF. Full variable domain (outside the CDR3, taken from reference TRBV29-1 and TRBJ2-5): SAVISQKPSRDICQRGTSLTIQCQVDSQVTMMFWYRQQPGQSLTLIATANQGSEATYESGFVIDKFPISRPNLTFSTLTVSNMSPEDSSIYLCSILRGRDQETQYFGPGTRLLVL.

J is TRBJ2-7 and V is TRBV12-3 or TRBV12-4; TCRdb proposes TRBD1, but this gene call is untestable without DNA. CDR3 length equals 13 residues. This CDR3 is CASSLVRDEEQYF.

J is TRBJ1-5 and V is TRBV5-1. This CDR3 comprises 15 residues. Germline-derived CDR1 and CDR2 are SGHRS and YFSETQ. The chain's CDR3 is CASSFRPSSNQPQHF.

This chain uses TRBV5-1 with TRBJ1-5. CDR1 is SGHRS and CDR2 is YFSETQ in the germline V gene. The CDR3 totals 15 residues. CDR3 residues: CASSLDGIGNQPQHF.

This chain connects TRBV4-1 to TRBJ1-6. The CDR3 is 18 amino acids. Germline CDR1 and CDR2: MGHRA and YSYEKL. CDR3 protein: CASSGRMGRADYNSPLHF.

V usage is TRBV5-1 and J usage is TRBJ1-5; checking the TCRdb D call of TRBD1 is not possible without DNA. The germline gives CDR1 SGHRS, CDR2 YFSETQ. The CDR3 totals 15 residues. The CDR3 sequence is CASSLATGREWPQHF.

The chain employs TRBV11-2 and TRBJ2-1; TCRdb calls TRBD1, which cannot be checked without DNA. The CDR3 extends over 19 amino acids. The germline gives CDR1 SGHAT, CDR2 FQNNGV. CDR3 residues: CASSPRGRTGLSSYNEQFF.

The V call is TRBV14, the J call TRBJ2-2; TCRdb gives TRBD1 as the D gene, but with no DNA this cannot be confirmed. The CDR3 runs 17 residues. Germline V gene lookup returns CDR1 SGHDN and CDR2 FVKESK. The CDR3 sequence: CASSQGRGPRNTGELFF.

This sequence joins TRBV7-2 and TRBJ2-5; TCRdb designates TRBD2, a call that cannot be tested without DNA. The CDR3 has 13 amino acids. The V gene's germline CDR1 is SGHTA and CDR2 FQGNSA. This chain's CDR3 is CASSLASEGTQYF.

J is TRBJ2-3 and V is TRBV20-1; the TRBD2 assignment by TCRdb is unverifiable without DNA. This CDR3 has 13 amino acids. Germline CDR1 DFQATT, CDR2 SNEGSKA (reference sequence). This CDR3 is CSAATMGTDTQYF.

The chain couples TRBV20-1 to TRBJ1-1; checking the TCRdb D call of TRBD1 is not possible without DNA. The CDR3 contains 14 residues. CDR1 and CDR2 (germline): DFQATT, SNEGSKA (reference sequence). Here the CDR3 reads CSAGIQRAETEAFF.

The V and J genes are TRBV6-5 and TRBJ1-2; no DNA is available, so the TRBD1 call from TCRdb remains unchecked. Germline V gene data show CDR1 as MNHEY and CDR2 as SVGAGI. The CDR3 loop spans 14 amino acids. The CDR3 loop is CASSYLGQGVGYTF.

The CDR3 region is CASLMGEGTQYF. The chain is built from TRBV12-3 or TRBV12-4 and TRBJ2-5; TCRdb reports TRBD1, a call that lacks DNA to check it against. The CDR3 is made up of 12 amino acids.

This rearrangement joins TRBV5-1 to TRBJ1-6; TCRdb reports TRBD1, a call that lacks DNA to check it against. Germline loops: CDR1 SGHRS, CDR2 YFSETQ. The CDR3 covers 15 residues. This CDR3 reads CASSSTGTDNSPLHF.

The gene calls are TRBV5-1 and TRBJ1-2; the D gene TCRdb calls, TRBD1, cannot be checked with no DNA. The CDR3 consists of 20 residues. Germline V gene data show CDR1 as SGHRS and CDR2 as YFSETQ. CDR3 loop: CASSLPRDGIDFKANYGYTF.